This T cell receptor (beta chain) was captured by sequencing in a study of T cell responses to AZD1222 COVID-19 vaccine. Study-level findings and limits: Repertoire collection took place solely once the T cell response had peaked. Among AZD1222 vaccinees, only six or seven were seropositive at baseline. Receipt of two AZD1222 doses was followed by a rise in Spike-specific TCR breadth and depth. Across spike, vaccine-associated CD4 TCRs were found, dominant at 160-218 and 743-854.

Produced via immunoSEQ multiplex PCR; TCRdb's table is partial and in-frame only. The repertoire holds 45,000 to 55,000 clones, with about 81% as singletons. As concerns this clone: Its specificity is unknown.

CDR3 length: 13 amino acids. V lost 5 bases to trimming and J lost 4 bases, with 12 bases between them. Germline CDR1 and CDR2: SGHDT and YYEEEE. This chain connects TRBV5-6 to TRBJ1-2; TRBD1 might be the D (6 bases). The specimen comprised peripheral blood, sampled on day 0 of AZD1222 vaccination. The TCR sequence derives from an adult in good health. CDR3 in DNA: TGTGCCAGCAGTTCGGGACAAGCCTATGGCTACACCTTC. Amino acids: CASSSGQAYGYTF. The complete variable domain, with remaining parts taken from reference TRBV5-6 and TRBJ1-2, reads DAGVTQSPTHLIKTRGQQVTLRCSPKSGHDTVSWYQQALGQGPQFIFQYYEEEERQRGNFPDRFSGHQFPNYSSELNVNALLLGDSALYLCASSSGQAYGYTFGSGTRLTVV.